This entry features one TCR beta chain sequence. This clonotype occurred a few times. It has no known antigen specificity. One base away there is no much larger clone; base qualities are not given. The data derive from a study of robustness of blood B and T cell sequencing (dated by TCRdb to between 2017 and 2018). Describing the broader study: The goal of the study was to figure out the amount of peripheral blood required to reliably characterize the TCRbeta and IgG repertoires of an individual. In each of the approximately 9 independently drawn blood samples, both the TCRbeta and the IgG repertoires were quantified. Two replicate TCRbeta cDNA libraries were prepared from one shared RNA pool from a single 10 ml draw, serving as technical replicates.

TCRbeta repertoires were quantified from mRNA rather than genomic DNA, which captures expressed receptors. Without any cell sorting, leukocytes from the buffy coat were collected into Trizol, and RNA was extracted using the Direct-zol RNA MiniPrep Plus kit. EDTA blood tubes were centrifuged immediately at 4°C to separate plasma, buffy coat and red blood cells. Results the study describes overall, beyond this receptor: Overlap of rare TCRbeta clonotypes did not improve with pooling tubes, implying much larger blood volumes would be needed to capture them. Every single 10 ml sample contained the 1,000 most abundant TCRbeta clonotypes from the pooled draws. The TCRbeta rarefaction curves did not fully level off, which suggests either under-sequencing or many low-abundance clonotypes. One pair of TCRbeta libraries showed evidence of cross-contamination, likely from batch processing; the shared UMI-sequence pairs were removed. Coverage of the top 10,000 TCRbeta clonotypes approached saturation when 3 or 4 tubes (30-40 ml blood) were combined. Because EDTA tubes had to be fractionated immediately, the use of EDTA tubes in multi-site collections was limited. Of the top 10,000 TCRbeta clonotypes in one technical replicate library, more than 90% were also found in the other technical replicate library.

Preparation of the library involved PCR. The sample was run on an Illumina MiSeq. SMARTScribe reverse transcriptase and a 5' template-switch oligo, by which a universal priming site was added, were used for cDNA synthesis. Each cDNA molecule was tagged by a 12-nucleotide random unique molecular identifier (UMI) carried on the template-switch oligo. During reverse transcription, chain-specific reverse primers targeted TCRbeta transcripts. Leftover template-switch adapters were removed by uracil DNA glycosylase treatment, and cDNA was purified using a Qiagen MinElute kit. For the first PCR, 20 to 25 cycles were run with KAPA HiFi HotStart ReadyMix and step-out primers, split across four 50 ul reactions. Products of the first-round PCR were gel-purified before additional amplification. Illumina Nextera adapters were attached in a second PCR of around 8 cycles, and the libraries were then purified and pooled. A 50-nucleotide 5' read captured the UMI barcode for each TCRbeta molecule. Under the source paper's analysis protocol: The MIGEC toolkit was used to group reads by UMI into consensus reads. PEAR was used to merge forward and reverse consensus reads, producing the final reads. A custom decontamination script removed identical UMI-sequence pairs shared across libraries, treating them as cross-sample contamination. MIGMAP, a wrapper around IgBLAST, was used to carry out V(D)J assignment and CDR3 extraction. A TCR clonotype was defined by an identical V gene, J gene and CDR3 amino acid sequence; no sequencing was done for CDR1 and CDR2. TCRdb trimmed the raw reads at Q25, called clones with MiXCR and kept productive beta chains. Records with the same CDR3 protein are collapsed into one entry carrying the most frequent genes and DNA. The V and J calls follow TCRdb's processing rather than the paper's. The sample includes about 1,800 distinct CDR3 sequences, with around 48% observed a single time. Around 40% of the sample belongs to the ten largest clones.

From the cysteine up to the phenylalanine, the CDR3 has a length of 15 residues. Kept here is only the CDR3 DNA, which spans 45 bases and is read in frame from base 1. The germline V gene (reference sequence) yields GTSNPN for CDR1 and SVGIG for CDR2. V and J lose 0 bases and 5 bases, and a span of 16 bases separates them. Recombination connected TRBV30 to TRBJ2-5; the D match is possibly TRBD1 or TRBD2, with 6 bases aligned in each. The receptor comes from a human donor in good health. The sequenced material came from peripheral blood. The CDR3 amino acid sequence is: CAWSVLGGEGETQYF. The DNA is TGTGCCTGGAGTGTACTCGGGGGCGAGGGCGAGACCCAGTACTTC. The reference TRBV30 and TRBJ2-5 proteins fill in what lies around the CDR3, so the full variable domain reads SQTIHQWPATLVQPVGSPLSLECTVEGTSNPNLYWYRQAAGRGLQLLFYSVGIGQISSEVPQNLSASRPQDRQFILSSKKLLLSDSGFYLCAWSVLGGEGETQYFGPGTRLLVL.